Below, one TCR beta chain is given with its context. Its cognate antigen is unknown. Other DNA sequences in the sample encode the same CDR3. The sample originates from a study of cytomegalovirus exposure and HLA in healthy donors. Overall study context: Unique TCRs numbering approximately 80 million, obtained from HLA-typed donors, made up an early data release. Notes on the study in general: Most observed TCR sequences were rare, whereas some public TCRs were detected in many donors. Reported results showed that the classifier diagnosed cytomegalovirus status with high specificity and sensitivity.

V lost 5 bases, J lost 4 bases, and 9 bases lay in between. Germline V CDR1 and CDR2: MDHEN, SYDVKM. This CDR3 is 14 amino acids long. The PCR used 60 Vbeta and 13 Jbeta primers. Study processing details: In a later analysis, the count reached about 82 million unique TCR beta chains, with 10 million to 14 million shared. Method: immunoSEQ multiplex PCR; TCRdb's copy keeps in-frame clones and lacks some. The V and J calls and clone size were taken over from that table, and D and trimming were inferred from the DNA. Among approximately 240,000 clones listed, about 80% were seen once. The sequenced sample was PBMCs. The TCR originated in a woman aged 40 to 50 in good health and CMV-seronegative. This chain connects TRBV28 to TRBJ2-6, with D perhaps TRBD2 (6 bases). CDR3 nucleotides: TGTGCCAGCAGTCTCGCGGGAGGGGCCAACGTCCTGACTTTC. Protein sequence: CASSLAGGANVLTF.